This T cell receptor (beta chain) appears in the sequencing data of a study of OX40 agonist ivuxolimab in advanced cancers. Study-wide context: Dosing consisted of intravenous ivuxolimab at 0.01 to 10 mg/kg every 2 weeks.

Libraries were prepared by immunoSEQ multiplex PCR; TCRdb keeps only in-frame clonotypes and omits some of them. The data contain around 94,000 clones, 70% to 90% of them singletons. A word on this clone: The antigen remains undetermined.

Study-level findings and limits: CD4+ and CD8+ T cells in blood underwent clonal expansion by week 6 at 0.1 to 3.0 mg/kg. Compared with others, partial responders at 0.1-3.0 mg/kg displayed clonal expansion among the lowest. Some of the nonresponding patients also showed low levels of normalized T-cell clonal expansion.

The V segment lost 4 bases and the J segment 6 bases; nucleotides outside the gene matches: 11. The CDR3 is made up of 15 amino acids. Germline V lookup: CDR1 MGHDK, CDR2 SYGVNS. This chain uses TRBV25-1 with TRBJ2-7; TRBD2 matches 8 bases. The source material was CD4+ or CD8+ T cells sorted from blood, sampled in a trial of the OX40 agonist ivuxolimab. This receptor was identified in an adult with an advanced solid tumor such as melanoma, head and neck, liver or kidney cancer. This CDR3 reads CASSARGGSVSEQYF. In DNA form, the CDR3 reads TGTGCCAGCAGTGCCCGGGGGGGGTCGGTTAGCGAGCAGTACTTC.